A single sample is the source of the 13 T cell receptor beta chains below, sequenced in a study of shared clonotypes between healthy human individuals. Clones were read by immunoSEQ multiplex PCR, and TCRdb kept only the in-frame ones, dropping some. The sample holds about 1 million clones, 65% to 80% seen once. The sequenced sample consisted of memory CD4+ T cells sorted from blood. Stated subset: CD45RA-negative fraction. These receptors originate from a young man in good health.

This clone was observed many times. CDR3 nucleotide sequence: TGTGCCAGCAGCTCCCTTTCGGGAAGTGGCACTGAAGCTTTCTTT. Protein sequence: CASSSLSGSGTEAFF. The chain carries TRBV7-9 and TRBJ1-1; D gene ambiguous. Trimming stripped 4 bases from V and 4 bases from J, with 16 bases between. CDR3 length: 15 amino acids. Germline V gene sequence: CDR1 SEHNR, CDR2 FQNEAQ (reference sequence).

This clone was counted only a few times. This chain uses TRBV7-9 with TRBJ1-6; TRBD1 matches at 7 bases. From germline, CDR1 is SEHNR and CDR2 FQNEAQ (reference sequence). CDR3 length: 16 residues. V shed 1 base and J 6 bases; nucleotides not matched to a gene: 6. The CDR3 region is CASSLDLGTVNSPLHF. Written as DNA, the CDR3 is TGTGCCAGCAGCTTAGATTTGGGGACAGTTAATTCACCCCTCCACTTT.

V usage is TRBV5-4 and J usage is TRBJ1-2; tentative D call: TRBD1 (5 bases). The CDR3 totals 15 residues. The germline V gene encodes CDR1 SGHNT and CDR2 YYREEE (reference sequence). V was pared by 3 bases and J by 1 base, with 13 bases between. The CDR3 reads CASSSSRTLNYGYTF. DNA for the CDR3: TGTGCCAGCAGCTCATCGCGGACACTTAACTATGGCTACACCTTC.

This sequence joins TRBV2 and TRBJ2-3; no reliable D call. V lost 5 bases to trimming and J lost 6 bases, with 6 bases between them. CDR3 length equals 11 residues. Looked up from germline, CDR1 is SNHLY and CDR2 is FYNNEI. The CDR3, as DNA: TGTGCCAGCAGTCGATGGGATACGCAGTATTTT. Translating it yields CASSRWDTQYF.

The CDR3 is CASSELGEKLFF. The CDR3 DNA follows: TGTGCCAGCAGTGAATTGGGTGAAAAACTGTTTTTT. V gene TRBV25-1 combines with J gene TRBJ1-4; D remains unclear. Per germline, CDR1 MGHDK and CDR2 SYGVNS. The CDR3 contains 12 residues. V lost 1 base, J lost 7 bases, and 4 bases lay in between.

To note about this clone: Other DNA variants within this sample encode the same CDR3. The CDR3 sequence is CAWSVPGSSYNSPLHF. As DNA, the CDR3 is TGTGCCTGGAGTGTACCCGGGAGCTCCTATAATTCACCCCTCCACTTT. The V and J genes are TRBV30 and TRBJ1-6; D unclear. Germline CDR1 reads GTSNPN; CDR2 reads SVGIG (reference sequence). The CDR3 totals 16 residues. Deletions cut 0 bases from V and 0 bases from J, with 9 bases between.

The chain is built from TRBV5-1 and TRBJ1-2; maybe TRBD1 (5 bases). There are 15 residues in the CDR3. Per the germline V gene, CDR1 is SGHRS and CDR2 is YFSETQ. V shed 3 bases and J shed 4 bases, with 16 bases lying between them. The CDR3 DNA is TGCGCCAGCAGCTCAGCCGCCGACAGCATCTATGGCTACACCTTC. It encodes CASSSAADSIYGYTF.

The chain uses TRBV7-9 and TRBJ2-3, with D possibly being TRBD2 (7 bases). Germline CDR1 SEHNR, CDR2 FQNEAQ (reference sequence). The CDR3 length is 16 residues. V lost 1 base and J 0 bases, leaving 11 bases between the germline ends. The CDR3 sequence is CASSLGGGPSTDTQYF. In DNA form, the CDR3 reads TGTGCCAGCAGCTTAGGGGGGGGCCCTAGCACAGATACGCAGTATTTT. The full variable domain, rest sourced from reference TRBV7-9 and TRBJ2-3, is DTGVSQNPRHKITKRGQNVTFRCDPISEHNRLYWYRQTLGQGPEFLTYFQNEAQLEKSRLLSDRFSAERPKGSFSTLEIQRTEQGDSAMYLCASSLGGGPSTDTQYFGPGTRLTVL.

V and J are TRBV5-1 and TRBJ2-5; unclear D gene. The CDR3 is 13 residues long. The V and J ends lost 4 bases and 4 bases respectively, with 11 bases between them. CDR1 and CDR2 (germline): SGHRS, YFSETQ. The CDR3 nucleotides read TGCGCCAGCAGCGCGCGAGATACAGAGACCCAGTACTTC. This translates into CASSARDTETQYF.

The rearrangement uses TRBV9 and TRBJ2-3; 7 bases match TRBD2. Germline V gene data show CDR1 as SGDLS and CDR2 as YYNGEE. The CDR3 is 16 amino acids. The trim removed 4 bases at V and 6 bases at J, leaving 14 bases unmatched. The CDR3 reads CASSPRGDGSGDTQYF. The CDR3 DNA follows: TGTGCCAGCAGCCCACGGGGGGATGGATCCGGGGATACGCAGTATTTT.

The V call is TRBV6-1, the J call TRBJ2-1, with D perhaps being TRBD1 or TRBD2 (5 bases each). This CDR3 is 14 amino acids long. The V gene lost 0 bases and the J gene lost 6 bases, with 9 bases spanning the gap. Germline loops: CDR1 MNHNS, CDR2 SASEGT. DNA of the CDR3: TGTGCCAGCAGTGAAGCCGGGACCTCCAATGAGCAGTTCTTC. Its protein product is CASSEAGTSNEQFF.

CDR3 bases: TGCGCCAGCAGCTTGGTTCCCCCTCCACCCGCCTACGAGCAGTACTTC. Translation gives CASSLVPPPPAYEQYF. The chain links TRBV5-1 to TRBJ2-7; D gene uncertain. Trimming stripped 0 bases from V and 2 bases from J, with 15 bases between. The CDR3 loop spans 16 amino acids. Per the germline V gene, CDR1 is SGHRS and CDR2 is YFSETQ.

The chain employs TRBV9 and TRBJ2-1, with TRBD1 matching over 9 bases. V lost 6 bases and J lost 8; bases outside the gene matches: 15. The CDR3 totals 16 residues. The germline CDR1 and CDR2 sequences are SGDLS and YYNGEE. The CDR3 DNA sequence: TGTGCCAGCAAGCGGGACGGGACAGGGACATCGGATGAGCAGTTCTTC. It is translated as CASKRDGTGTSDEQFF.